This T cell receptor beta chain appears in the sequencing data of a study of blood T cell repertoires in COVID-19. Study at large: Acute-phase and convalescent COVID-19 samples originated in the United States, Italy and Spain.

Trimming removed 8 bases from V and 1 base from J, with 9 bases in between. In germline, CDR1 is MDHEN, CDR2 SYDVKM. CDR3 length: 13 residues. Original methodology: The assay estimated nucleated cells by amplifying reference gene primers. This table comes from immunoSEQ multiplex PCR, and its TCRdb copy is limited to in-frame clones, with some not included. The V and J calls and clone size were taken over from that table, and D and trimming were inferred from the DNA. The table has 130,000 to 150,000 clones, roughly 86% seen once. Sequenced: peripheral blood. This receptor was identified in a human donor in a cohort sampled during active COVID-19. The gene calls are TRBV28 and TRBJ1-5, with no clear D. CDR3 coding DNA: TGTGCCAGCCACGAACGGAGCAATCAGCCCCAGCATTTT. Protein product: CASHERSNQPQHF.